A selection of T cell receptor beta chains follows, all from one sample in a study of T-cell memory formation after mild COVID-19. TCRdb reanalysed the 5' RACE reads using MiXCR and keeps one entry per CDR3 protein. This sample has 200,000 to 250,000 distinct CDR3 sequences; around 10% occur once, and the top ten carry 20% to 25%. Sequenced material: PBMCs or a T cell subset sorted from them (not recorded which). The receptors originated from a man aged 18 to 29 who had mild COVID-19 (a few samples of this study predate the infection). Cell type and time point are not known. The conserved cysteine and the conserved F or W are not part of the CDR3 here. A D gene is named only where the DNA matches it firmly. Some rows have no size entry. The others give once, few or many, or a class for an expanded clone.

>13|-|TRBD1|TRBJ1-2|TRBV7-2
ASSLRQGANYGYT
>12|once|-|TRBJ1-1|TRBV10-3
AISVAGWATEAF
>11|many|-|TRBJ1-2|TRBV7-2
ASSPGQPTGYT
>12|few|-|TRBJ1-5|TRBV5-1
ASSPTTGDQPQH
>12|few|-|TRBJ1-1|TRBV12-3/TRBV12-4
ASSFGAGVGEAF
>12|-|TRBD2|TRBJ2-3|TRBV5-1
ASQGLGVGDTQY
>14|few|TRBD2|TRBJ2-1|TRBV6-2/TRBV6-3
ASGDSGANSYNEQF
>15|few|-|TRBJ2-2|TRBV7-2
ASSLGHLKKRTGELF
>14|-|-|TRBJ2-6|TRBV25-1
ASSDASGTGANVLT
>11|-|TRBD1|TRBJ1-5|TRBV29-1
SVRDRGNQPQH
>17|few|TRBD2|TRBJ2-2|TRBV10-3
AISEWTSGGGIDTGELF
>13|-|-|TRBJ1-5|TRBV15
ATSRDAGTDQPQH
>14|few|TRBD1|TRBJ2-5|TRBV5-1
ASSLEFGTGWETQY
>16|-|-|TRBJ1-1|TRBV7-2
ASSLVRLSGGQNTEAF
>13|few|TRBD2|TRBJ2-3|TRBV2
ASKRLASRLDTQY
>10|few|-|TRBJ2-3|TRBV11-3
ASSFGFDTQY
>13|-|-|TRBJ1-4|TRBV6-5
ASSWGRETNEKLF
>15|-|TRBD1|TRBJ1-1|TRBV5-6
ASSFAGTGRGNTEAF
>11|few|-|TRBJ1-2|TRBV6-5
ASSYSESYGYT
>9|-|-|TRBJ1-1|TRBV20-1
TVAGNTEAF
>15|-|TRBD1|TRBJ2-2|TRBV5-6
ASSGGRTGGESGELF
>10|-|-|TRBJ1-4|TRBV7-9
ASGTYNEKLF
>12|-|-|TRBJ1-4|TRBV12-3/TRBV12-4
ASSLWGAGEKLF
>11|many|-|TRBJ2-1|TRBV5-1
ASSTGNANEQF
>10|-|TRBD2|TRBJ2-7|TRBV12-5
ASGPPGGEQY
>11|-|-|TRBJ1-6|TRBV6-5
ASSYFNNSPLH
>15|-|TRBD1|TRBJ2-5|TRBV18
ASSLRDRGLLQETQY
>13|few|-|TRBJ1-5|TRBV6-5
ATGGDRWSNQPQH
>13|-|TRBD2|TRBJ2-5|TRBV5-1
ASSLRSREVETQY
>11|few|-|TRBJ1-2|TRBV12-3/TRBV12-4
ASNPGEGYGYT